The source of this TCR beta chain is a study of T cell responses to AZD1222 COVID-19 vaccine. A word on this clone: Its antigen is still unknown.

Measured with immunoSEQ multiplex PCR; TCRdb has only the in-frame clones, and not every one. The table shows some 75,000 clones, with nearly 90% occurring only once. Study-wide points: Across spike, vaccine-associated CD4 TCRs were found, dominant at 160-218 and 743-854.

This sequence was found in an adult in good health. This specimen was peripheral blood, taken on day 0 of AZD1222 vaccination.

The CDR3 DNA is TGTGCCAGCTCACCTCGGGCACTAGCGGGGGGCACAGATACGCAGTATTTT. Residues: CASSPRALAGGTDTQYF. V and J are TRBV18 and TRBJ2-3; 11 positions match TRBD2. From germline, CDR1 is KGHSH and CDR2 LQKENI. J was trimmed by 1 base and V by 3 bases; bases with no gene match: 6. CDR3 length equals 17 residues.